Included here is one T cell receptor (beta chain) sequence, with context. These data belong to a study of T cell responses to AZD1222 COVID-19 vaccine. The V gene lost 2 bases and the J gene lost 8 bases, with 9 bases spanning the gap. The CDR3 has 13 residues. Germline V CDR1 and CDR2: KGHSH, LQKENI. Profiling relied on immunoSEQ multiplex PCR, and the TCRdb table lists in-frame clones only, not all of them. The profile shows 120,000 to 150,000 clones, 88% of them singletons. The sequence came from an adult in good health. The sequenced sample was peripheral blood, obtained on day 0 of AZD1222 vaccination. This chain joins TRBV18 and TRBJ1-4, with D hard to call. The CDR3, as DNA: TGTGCCAGCTCACCAACTGTGGGGGAAAAACTGTTTTTT. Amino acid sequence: CASSPTVGEKLFF.